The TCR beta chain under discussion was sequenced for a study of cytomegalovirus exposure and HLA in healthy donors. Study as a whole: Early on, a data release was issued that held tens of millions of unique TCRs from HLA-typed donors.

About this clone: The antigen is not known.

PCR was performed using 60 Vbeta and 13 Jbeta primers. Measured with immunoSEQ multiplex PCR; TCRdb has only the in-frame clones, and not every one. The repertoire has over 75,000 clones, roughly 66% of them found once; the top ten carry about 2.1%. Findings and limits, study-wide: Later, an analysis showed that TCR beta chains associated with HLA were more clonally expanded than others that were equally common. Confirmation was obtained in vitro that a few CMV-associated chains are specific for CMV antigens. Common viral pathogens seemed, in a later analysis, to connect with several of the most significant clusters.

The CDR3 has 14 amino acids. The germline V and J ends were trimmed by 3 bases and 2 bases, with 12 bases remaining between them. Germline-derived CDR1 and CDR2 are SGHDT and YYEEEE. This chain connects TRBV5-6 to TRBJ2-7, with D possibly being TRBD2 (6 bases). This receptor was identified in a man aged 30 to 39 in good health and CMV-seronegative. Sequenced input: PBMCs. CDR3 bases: TGTGCCAGCAGCTCCGGGACTTCTGCCTACGAGCAGTACTTC. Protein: CASSSGTSAYEQYF.